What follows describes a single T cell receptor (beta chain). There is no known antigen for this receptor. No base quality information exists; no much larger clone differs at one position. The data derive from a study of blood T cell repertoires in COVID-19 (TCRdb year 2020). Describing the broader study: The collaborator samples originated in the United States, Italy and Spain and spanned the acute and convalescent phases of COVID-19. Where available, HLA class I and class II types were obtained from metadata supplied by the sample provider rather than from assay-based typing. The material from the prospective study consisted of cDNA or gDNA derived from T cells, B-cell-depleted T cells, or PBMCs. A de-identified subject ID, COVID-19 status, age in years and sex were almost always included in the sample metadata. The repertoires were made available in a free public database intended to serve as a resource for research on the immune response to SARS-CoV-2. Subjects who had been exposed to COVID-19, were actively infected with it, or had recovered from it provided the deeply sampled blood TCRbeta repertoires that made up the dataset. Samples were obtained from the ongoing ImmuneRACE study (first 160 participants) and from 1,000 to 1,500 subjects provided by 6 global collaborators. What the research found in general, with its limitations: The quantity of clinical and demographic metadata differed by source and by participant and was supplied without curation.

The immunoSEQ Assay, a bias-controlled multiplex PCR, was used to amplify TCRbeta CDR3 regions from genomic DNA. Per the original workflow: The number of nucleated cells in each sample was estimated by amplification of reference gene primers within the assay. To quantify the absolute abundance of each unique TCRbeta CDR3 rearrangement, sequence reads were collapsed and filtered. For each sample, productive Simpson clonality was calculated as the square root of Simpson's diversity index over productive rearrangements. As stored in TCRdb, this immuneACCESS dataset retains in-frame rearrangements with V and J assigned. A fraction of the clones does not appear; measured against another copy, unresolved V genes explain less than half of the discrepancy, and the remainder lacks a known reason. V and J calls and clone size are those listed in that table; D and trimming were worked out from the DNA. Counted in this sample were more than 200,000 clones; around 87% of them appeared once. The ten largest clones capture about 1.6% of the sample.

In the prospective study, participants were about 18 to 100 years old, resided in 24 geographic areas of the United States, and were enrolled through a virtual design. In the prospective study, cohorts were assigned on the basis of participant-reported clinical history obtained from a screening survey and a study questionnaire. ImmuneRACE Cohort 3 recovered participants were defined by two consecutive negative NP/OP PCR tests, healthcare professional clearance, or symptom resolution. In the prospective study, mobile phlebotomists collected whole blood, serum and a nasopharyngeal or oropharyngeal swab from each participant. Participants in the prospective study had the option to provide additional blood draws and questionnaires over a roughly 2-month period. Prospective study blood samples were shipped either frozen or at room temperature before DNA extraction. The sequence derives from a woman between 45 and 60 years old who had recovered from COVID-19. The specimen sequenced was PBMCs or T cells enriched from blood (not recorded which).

CDR3 protein: CASSLRAGVVQYF. The DNA is TGTGCCAGCAGCCTGCGGGCCGGGGTCGTTCAGTACTTC. The chain joins TRBV12-3 or TRBV12-4 to TRBJ2-4; the D gene is perhaps TRBD2, on 5 matching bases. The CDR3 starts with the cysteine, ends with the phenylalanine, and has 13 residues. Just CDR3 DNA is preserved here, 39 bases in frame from base 1. V is reduced by 6 bases and J by 11 bases, leaving a spacing of 17 bases between them.